The 3 T cell receptor beta chains below all came from one sample that was sequenced in a study of blood T cells in healthy people across ages. A second roughly 7 to 12 cycle PCR used barcoded and J-beta primers. MiXCR, run by TCRdb on the 5' RACE reads, gives a single entry per CDR3 protein. The repertoire holds roughly 1.5 million distinct CDR3 sequences, with approximately 43% as singletons. The sample comprised blood. The source is a woman aged 18 to 35 in good health.

CDR3 protein: CASSRKTGRDEKLFF. The CDR3 DNA sequence: TGTGCCAGCAGCCGTAAGACAGGGCGGGATGAAAAACTGTTTTTT. The rearrangement uses TRBV4-2 and TRBJ1-4; 7 bases map to TRBD1. The CDR3 contains 15 residues. V lost 4 bases to trimming and J lost 6 bases; unmatched junction nucleotides: 8. Germline V CDR1 and CDR2: LGHNA, YNFKEQ.

This clonotype has only a few counts. The genes are TRBV9 and TRBJ2-3; perhaps D is TRBD1 or TRBD2 (5 bases each). Trimming pared 3 bases from V and 1 base from J, leaving 15 bases between. The CDR3 contains 16 residues. Germline loops: CDR1 SGDLS, CDR2 YYNGEE. CDR3 sequence: CASSDPVGVGTDTQYF. The CDR3 nucleotides are TGTGCCAGCAGCGATCCGGTGGGGGTTGGCACAGATACGCAGTATTTT.

The rearrangement joins TRBV29-1 to TRBJ2-7, with 7 bases aligning to TRBD2. Per germline, CDR1 SQVTM and CDR2 ANQGSEA. The CDR3 sequence is 12 residues long. V shed 7 bases and J 5 bases; nucleotides not matched to a gene: 8. CDR3 amino acids: CSGEGPGHEQYF. CDR3 sequence (DNA): TGCAGCGGGGAGGGGCCGGGGCACGAGCAGTACTTC.